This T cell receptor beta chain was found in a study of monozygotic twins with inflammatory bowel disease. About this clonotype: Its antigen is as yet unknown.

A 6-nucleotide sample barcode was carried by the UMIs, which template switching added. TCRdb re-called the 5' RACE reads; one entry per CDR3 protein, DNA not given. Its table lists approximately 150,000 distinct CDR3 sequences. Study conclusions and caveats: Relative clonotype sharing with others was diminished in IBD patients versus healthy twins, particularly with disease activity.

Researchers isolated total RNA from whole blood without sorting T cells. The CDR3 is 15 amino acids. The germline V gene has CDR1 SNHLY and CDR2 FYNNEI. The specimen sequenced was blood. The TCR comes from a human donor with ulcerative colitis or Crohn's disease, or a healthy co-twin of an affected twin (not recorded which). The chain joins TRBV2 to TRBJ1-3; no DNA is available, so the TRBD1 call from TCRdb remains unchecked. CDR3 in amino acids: CASRVDSGSGNTIYF. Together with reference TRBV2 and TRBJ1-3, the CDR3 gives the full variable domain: EPEVTQTPSHQVTQMGQEVILRCVPISNHLYFYWYRQILGQKVEFLVSFYNNEISEKSEIFDDQFSVERPDGSNFTLKIRSTKLEDSAMYFCASRVDSGSGNTIYFGEGSWLTVV.